This record concerns one TCR beta chain sequence. What it binds is not known. This specimen belongs to a study of T-cell memory formation after mild COVID-19. General study points: Some SARS-CoV-2-responding clones were already detected in memory before infection. Later expanders leaned CD4+, whereas clones that contracted between day 15 and 85 were balanced CD4/CD8.

MiXCR, run by TCRdb on the 5' RACE reads, gives a single entry per CDR3 protein. Found here are about 320,000 distinct CDR3 sequences, 13% to 15% of them singletons; the top ten hold 21%. The CDR3 sequence is 14 residues long. The V gene's germline CDR1 is ENHRY and CDR2 SYGVKD. V was pared by 6 bases and J by 8 bases, with 11 bases of the junction left unmatched. The sequence came from a man aged 18 to 29 who had mild COVID-19 (a few samples of this study predate the infection). Cell type and time point are not known. Source material: PBMCs or a T cell subset sorted from them (not recorded which). The chain uses TRBV10-3 and TRBJ2-7; 9 bases are a match to TRBD1. The CDR3 reads CAIRRTGDLEKQYF. The CDR3 DNA is TGTGCCATCAGACGGACAGGGGACTTAGAAAAGCAGTACTTC.